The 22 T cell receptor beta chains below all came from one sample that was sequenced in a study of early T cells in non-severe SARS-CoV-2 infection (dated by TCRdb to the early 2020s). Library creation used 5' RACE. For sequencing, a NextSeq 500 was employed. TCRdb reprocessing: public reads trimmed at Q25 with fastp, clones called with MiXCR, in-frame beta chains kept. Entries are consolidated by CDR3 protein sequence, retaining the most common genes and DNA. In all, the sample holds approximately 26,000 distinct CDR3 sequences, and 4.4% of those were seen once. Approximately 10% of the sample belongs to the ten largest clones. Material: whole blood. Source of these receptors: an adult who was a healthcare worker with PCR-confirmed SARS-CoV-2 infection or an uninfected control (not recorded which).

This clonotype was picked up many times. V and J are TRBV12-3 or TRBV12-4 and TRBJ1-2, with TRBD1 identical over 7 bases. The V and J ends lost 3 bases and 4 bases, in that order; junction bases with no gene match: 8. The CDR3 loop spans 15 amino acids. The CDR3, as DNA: TGTGCCAGCAGTTTCCGTGACAGGGCCGGCTATGGCTACACCTTC. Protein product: CASSFRDRAGYGYTF.

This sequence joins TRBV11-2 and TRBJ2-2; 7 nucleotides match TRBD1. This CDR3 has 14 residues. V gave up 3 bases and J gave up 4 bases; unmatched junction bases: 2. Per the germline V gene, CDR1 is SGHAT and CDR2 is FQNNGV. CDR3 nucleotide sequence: TGTGCCAGCAGCTTTGCAGGGGGCACCGGGGAGCTGTTTTTT. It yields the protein CASSFAGGTGELFF.

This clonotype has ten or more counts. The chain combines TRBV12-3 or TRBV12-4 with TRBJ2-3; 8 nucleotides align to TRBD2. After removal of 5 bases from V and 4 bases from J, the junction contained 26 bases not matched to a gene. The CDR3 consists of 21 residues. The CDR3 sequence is CASSHRSRGLGIGPLSDTQYF. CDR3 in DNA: TGTGCCAGCAGTCATAGATCACGGGGACTAGGAATAGGCCCCCTATCAGATACGCAGTATTTT.

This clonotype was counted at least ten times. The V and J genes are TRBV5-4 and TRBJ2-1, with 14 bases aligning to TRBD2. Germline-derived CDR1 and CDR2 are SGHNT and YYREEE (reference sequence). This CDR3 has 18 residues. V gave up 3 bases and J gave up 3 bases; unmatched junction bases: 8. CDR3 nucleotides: TGTGCCAGCAGCTCCCGACTAGCGGGAGGGTCCATCTACAATGAGCAGTTCTTC. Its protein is CASSSRLAGGSIYNEQFF.

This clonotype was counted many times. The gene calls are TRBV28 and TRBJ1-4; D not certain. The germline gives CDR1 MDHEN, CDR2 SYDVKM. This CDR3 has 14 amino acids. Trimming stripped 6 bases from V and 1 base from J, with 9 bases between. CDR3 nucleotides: TGTGCCAGCAGCCCCCCCCGAACTAATGAAAAACTGTTTTTT. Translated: CASSPPRTNEKLFF.

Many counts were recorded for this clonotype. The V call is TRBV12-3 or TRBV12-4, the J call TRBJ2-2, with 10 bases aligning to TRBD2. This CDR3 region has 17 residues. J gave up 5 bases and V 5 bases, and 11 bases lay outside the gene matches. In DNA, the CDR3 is TGTGCCAGCAGTCCCCAAGGCAGCGGGAGGGCGACCGGGGAGCTGTTTTTT. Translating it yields CASSPQGSGRATGELFF.

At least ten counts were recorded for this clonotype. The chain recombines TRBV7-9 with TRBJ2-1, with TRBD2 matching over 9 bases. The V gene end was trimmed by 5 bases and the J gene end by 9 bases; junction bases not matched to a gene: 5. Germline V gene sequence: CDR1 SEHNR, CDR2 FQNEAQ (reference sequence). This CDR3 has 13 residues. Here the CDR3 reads CASSGGRAGEQFF. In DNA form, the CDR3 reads TGTGCCAGCAGCGGCGGGAGGGCCGGTGAGCAGTTCTTC.

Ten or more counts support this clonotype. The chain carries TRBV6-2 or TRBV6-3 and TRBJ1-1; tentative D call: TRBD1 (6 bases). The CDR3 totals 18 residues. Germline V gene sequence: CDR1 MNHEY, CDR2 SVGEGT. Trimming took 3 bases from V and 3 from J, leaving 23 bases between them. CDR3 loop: CASSYPFRGYGVDTEAFF. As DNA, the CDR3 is TGTGCCAGCAGTTATCCTTTCAGGGGCTATGGCGTGGACACTGAAGCTTTCTTT.

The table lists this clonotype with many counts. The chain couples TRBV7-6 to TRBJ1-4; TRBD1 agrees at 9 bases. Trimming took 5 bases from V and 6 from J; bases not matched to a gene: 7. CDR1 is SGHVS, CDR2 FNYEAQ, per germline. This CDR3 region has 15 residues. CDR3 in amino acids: CASSLSGQGHEKLFF. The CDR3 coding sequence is TGTGCCAGCAGCCTATCCGGACAGGGGCATGAAAAACTGTTTTTT.

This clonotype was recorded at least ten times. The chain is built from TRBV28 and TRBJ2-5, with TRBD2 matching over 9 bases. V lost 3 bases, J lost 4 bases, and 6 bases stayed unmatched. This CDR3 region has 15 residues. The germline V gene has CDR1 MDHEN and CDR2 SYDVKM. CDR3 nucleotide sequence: TGTGCCAGCAGTTTTCTAGCGGGAATGCGAGAGACCCAGTACTTC. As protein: CASSFLAGMRETQYF.

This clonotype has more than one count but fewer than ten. The CDR3 DNA reads TGTGCCAGCAGCTCTCAGACTAGAGATACGCAGTATTTT. Protein: CASSSQTRDTQYF. The chain uses TRBV7-2 and TRBJ2-3, with a possible D match to TRBD2 (6 bases). Germline V lookup: CDR1 SGHTA, CDR2 FQGNSA. The CDR3 length is 13 residues. V lost 4 bases and J lost 5, with 10 bases in between.

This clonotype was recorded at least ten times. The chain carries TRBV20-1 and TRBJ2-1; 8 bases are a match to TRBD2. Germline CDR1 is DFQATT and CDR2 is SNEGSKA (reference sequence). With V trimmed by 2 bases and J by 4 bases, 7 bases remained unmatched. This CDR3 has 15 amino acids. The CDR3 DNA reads TGCAGTGCTAGACAGCAAGCGGGAGAATACAATGAGCAGTTCTTC. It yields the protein CSARQQAGEYNEQFF.

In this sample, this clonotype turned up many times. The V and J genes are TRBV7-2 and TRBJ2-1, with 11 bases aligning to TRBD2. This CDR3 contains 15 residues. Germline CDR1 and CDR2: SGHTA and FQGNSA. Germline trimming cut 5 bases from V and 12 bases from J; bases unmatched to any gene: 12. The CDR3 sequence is CASSKIAGGDRVQFF. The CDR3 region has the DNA TGTGCCAGCAGCAAAATAGCGGGAGGGGATCGGGTGCAGTTCTTC.

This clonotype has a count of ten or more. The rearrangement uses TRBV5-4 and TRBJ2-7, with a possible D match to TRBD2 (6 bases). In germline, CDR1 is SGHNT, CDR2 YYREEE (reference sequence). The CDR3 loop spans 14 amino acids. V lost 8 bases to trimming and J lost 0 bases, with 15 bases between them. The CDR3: CASTSWPNSYEQYF. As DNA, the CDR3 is TGTGCCAGTACTAGCTGGCCCAACTCCTACGAGCAGTACTTC.

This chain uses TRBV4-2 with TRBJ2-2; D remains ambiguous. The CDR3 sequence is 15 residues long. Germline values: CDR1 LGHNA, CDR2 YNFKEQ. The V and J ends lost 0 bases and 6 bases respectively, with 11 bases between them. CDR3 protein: CASSQEPQLAGELFF. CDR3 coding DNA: TGTGCCAGCAGCCAAGAGCCTCAGTTGGCCGGGGAGCTGTTTTTT.

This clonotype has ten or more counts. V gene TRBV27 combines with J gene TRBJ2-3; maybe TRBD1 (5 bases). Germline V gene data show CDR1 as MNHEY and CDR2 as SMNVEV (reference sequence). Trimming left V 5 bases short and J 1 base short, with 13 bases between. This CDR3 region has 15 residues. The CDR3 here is CASSDRWGGTDTQYF. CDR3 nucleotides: TGTGCCAGCAGTGACAGATGGGGTGGCACAGATACGCAGTATTTT.

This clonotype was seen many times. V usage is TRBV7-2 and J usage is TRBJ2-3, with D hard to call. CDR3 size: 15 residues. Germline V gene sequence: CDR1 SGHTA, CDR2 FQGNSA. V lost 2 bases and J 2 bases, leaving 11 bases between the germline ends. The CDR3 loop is CASSLWLTITDTQYF. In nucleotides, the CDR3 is TGTGCCAGCAGCTTATGGTTGACAATCACAGATACGCAGTATTTT.

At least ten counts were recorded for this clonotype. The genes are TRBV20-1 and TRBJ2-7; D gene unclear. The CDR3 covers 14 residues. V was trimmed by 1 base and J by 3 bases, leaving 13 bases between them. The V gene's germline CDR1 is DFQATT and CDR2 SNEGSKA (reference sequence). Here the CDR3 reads CSARAAGQDYEQYF. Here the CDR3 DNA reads TGCAGTGCTAGAGCTGCTGGCCAAGACTACGAGCAGTACTTC.

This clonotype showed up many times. The CDR3 region has the DNA TGCGCCAGCAGCCAAGATCGACAGGCGAGAGGCTACACCTTC. This encodes CASSQDRQARGYTF. V is TRBV4-3 and J is TRBJ1-2; perhaps TRBD1 as D (6 bases). The germline V gene has CDR1 LGHNA and CDR2 YSLEER. V was clipped by 0 bases and J by 8 bases, with 13 bases between them. The CDR3 length is 14 residues.

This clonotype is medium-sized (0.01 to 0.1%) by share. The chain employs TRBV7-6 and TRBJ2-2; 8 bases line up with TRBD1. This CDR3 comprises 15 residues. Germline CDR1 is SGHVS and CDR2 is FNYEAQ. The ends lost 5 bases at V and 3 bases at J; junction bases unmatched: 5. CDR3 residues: CASSPRQGYTGELFF. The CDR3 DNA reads TGTGCCAGCAGCCCCAGACAGGGGTACACCGGGGAGCTGTTTTTT.

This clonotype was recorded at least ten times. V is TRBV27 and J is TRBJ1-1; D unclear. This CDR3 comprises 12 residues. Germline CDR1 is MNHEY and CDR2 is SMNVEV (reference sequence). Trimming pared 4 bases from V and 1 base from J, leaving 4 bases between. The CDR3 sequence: CASSSGNTEAFF. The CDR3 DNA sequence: TGTGCCAGCAGTTCAGGGAACACTGAAGCTTTCTTT.

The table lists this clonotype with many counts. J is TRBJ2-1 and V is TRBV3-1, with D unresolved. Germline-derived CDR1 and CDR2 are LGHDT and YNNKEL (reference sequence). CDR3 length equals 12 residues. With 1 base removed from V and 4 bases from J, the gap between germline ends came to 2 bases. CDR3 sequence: CASSQVYNEQFF. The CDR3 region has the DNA TGTGCCAGCAGCCAAGTGTACAATGAGCAGTTCTTC.